This T cell receptor (beta chain) came from a study of blood T cell repertoires in COVID-19. Study-level information: From the United States, Italy and Spain came samples of acute and convalescent COVID-19. The analysed material was cDNA or gDNA that came from T cells, B-cell-depleted T cells, or PBMCs.

Germline loops: CDR1 LGHNA, CDR2 YNFKEQ. The CDR3 is 15 amino acids. V was pared by 3 bases and J by 2 bases, with 1 base of the junction left unmatched. Only in-frame clones appear in the TCRdb table, and some are missing; sequencing was by immunoSEQ multiplex PCR. The sample includes 110,000 or so clones, more than 80% of them seen just once. The sequence derives from a woman aged 50 to 60 with acute or convalescent COVID-19. The V gene is TRBV4-2, the J gene TRBJ1-3; 10 bases map to TRBD1. The sample consisted of peripheral blood. CDR3 sequence (DNA): TGTGCCAGCAGCCATGACAGGGGGCCTGGAAACACCATATATTTT. It translates to CASSHDRGPGNTIYF.